This TCR beta chain was identified during a study of T cell repertoires in cytomegalovirus infection. For the study at large: It was the public TCR beta signatures that indicated both CMV infection and matching HLA type. Regarding the study as a whole: It was HLA-C-restricted CMV-specific TCR beta clonotypes that dominated the response ex vivo. Pooled public TCR beta family frequency picked out CMV carriers with the relevant HLA.

TCRdb reprocessed the reads via MiXCR and lists one record per CDR3 protein. The table lists over 300,000 distinct CDR3 sequences, 9.5% of them singletons. This clonotype was seen only a few times. As yet, its antigen is unknown. The sample comprised PBMCs. This clonotype was obtained from a human donor in good health (CMV status not recorded). Some clones in this sample may be carry-over from other donors' samples.

The CDR3 nucleotides are TGTGCCAGCAGCTTGAGGACTAGCGGGGGTGGCGATGAGCAGTTCTTC. Protein: CASSLRTSGGGDEQFF. The rearrangement uses TRBV7-8 and TRBJ2-1, with 13 positions matching TRBD2. The length of the CDR3 is 16 residues. Germline V CDR1 and CDR2: SGHVS, FQNEAQ. Trimming removed 3 bases from V and 8 bases from J; junction bases left unmatched: 7. Together with reference TRBV7-8 and TRBJ2-1, the CDR3 gives the full variable domain: GAGVSQSPRYKVAKRGQDVALRCDPISGHVSLFWYQQALGQGPEFLTYFQNEAQLDKSGLPSDRFFAERPEGSVSTLKIQRTQQEDSAVYLCASSLRTSGGGDEQFFGPGTRLTVL.